The next 21 T cell receptor beta chains were all read from a single sample in a study of shared clonotypes between healthy human individuals. TCRdb's copy holds only in-frame clones and misses some; the assay was immunoSEQ multiplex PCR. The sample contains 2,500,000 or so clones, over 85% of which appear only once. Specimen: naive CD4+ T cells from PBMCs. The sample's subset: CD45RA+ positively selected. These receptors were collected from a man between 18 and 29 years old in good health. Some clones in this sample may be carry-over from other donors' samples.

This chain links TRBV28 with TRBJ2-4, with 8 bases that match TRBD2. The V gene end was trimmed by 2 bases and the J gene end by 4 bases; junction bases not matched to a gene: 19. CDR3 length equals 20 residues. In germline, CDR1 is MDHEN, CDR2 SYDVKM. As DNA, the CDR3 is TGTGCCAGCAGTTTAATAAGTGGCGGGAGGCCCCTCGCGTATAAAAACATTCAGTACTTC. It yields the protein CASSLISGGRPLAYKNIQYF.

This clone appeared once. Distinct nucleotide sequences in the sample also encode this CDR3. This chain joins TRBV27 and TRBJ1-1; D is undetermined. Germline V gives CDR1 MNHEY, CDR2 SMNVEV (reference sequence). This CDR3 has 14 amino acids. V was trimmed by 3 bases and J by 4 bases, leaving 12 bases between them. In DNA form, the CDR3 reads TGTGCCAGCAGTTTGAGAGGGCGAGGCACTGAAGCTTTCTTT. It translates to CASSLRGRGTEAFF.

The chain couples TRBV28 to TRBJ2-5; 10 bases match TRBD1. The CDR3 contains 15 residues. The J segment lost 7 bases and the V segment lost 3 bases, leaving 8 bases of the junction unmatched. Germline-derived CDR1 and CDR2 are MDHEN and SYDVKM. The CDR3 bases are TGTGCCAGCAGTTTGGCGGGACAGGGGCGAGGGACCCAGTACTTC. It translates to CASSLAGQGRGTQYF.

Comments on this clone: The sample contains more than one DNA sequence encoding this CDR3. This chain uses TRBV29-1 with TRBJ1-1, with D perhaps TRBD1 (6 bases). CDR1 is SQVTM and CDR2 is ANQGSEA in the germline V gene. This CDR3 region has 13 residues. V was pared by 6 bases and J by 0 bases, with 11 bases between. The chain's CDR3 is CSVGTSLNTEAFF. The CDR3, as DNA: TGCAGCGTGGGGACATCTCTGAACACTGAAGCTTTCTTT.

The rearrangement uses TRBV15 and TRBJ1-5; tentative D call: TRBD1 (6 bases). The V gene's germline CDR1 is LNHNV and CDR2 YYDKDF (reference sequence). The germline V and J ends were trimmed by 1 base and 8 bases, with 15 bases remaining between them. There are 15 residues in the CDR3. In DNA, the CDR3 is TGTGCCACCAGCAGAGGGCAGGGGCAATGGGAGCCCCAGCATTTT. It translates to CATSRGQGQWEPQHF. Full variable domain (missing parts from reference TRBV15 and TRBJ1-5): DAMVIQNPRYQVTQFGKPVTLSCSQTLNHNVMYWYQQKSSQAPKLLFHYYDKDFNNEADTPDNFQSRRPNTSFCFLDIRSPGLGDTAMYLCATSRGQGQWEPQHFGDGTRLSIL.

This clone has a single count. This chain uses TRBV4-1 with TRBJ2-2; 12 positions match TRBD2. The CDR3 has 16 amino acids. V lost 6 bases to trimming and J lost 5 bases; unmatched junction nucleotides: 7. CDR1 is MGHRA, CDR2 YSYEKL, per germline. CDR3 DNA sequence: TGCGCCAGCAGTCGACGACTAGCGGGAGATACCGGGGAGCTGTTTTTT. Its protein is CASSRRLAGDTGELFF.

The chain employs TRBV28 and TRBJ2-7; tentatively, D is TRBD2 (5 bases). There are 11 residues in the CDR3. CDR1 and CDR2 from the germline V gene are MDHEN and SYDVKM. Trimming removed 8 bases at V and 6 bases at J, with 11 bases between. CDR3 sequence reads: CASGRRGEQYF. DNA for the CDR3: TGTGCCAGCGGGCGACGGGGCGAGCAGTACTTC.

J is TRBJ1-5 and V is TRBV27, with D perhaps matching TRBD1 (5 bases). The CDR3 has 15 amino acids. Germline values: CDR1 MNHEY, CDR2 SMNVEV (reference sequence). Trimming shortened V by 5 bases and J by 6 bases, and 17 bases separated the two germline ends. The DNA of the CDR3 is TGTGCCAGCAGTGGGGGACCCCCCGGGTTTCAGCCCCAGCATTTT. Translated, it gives CASSGGPPGFQPQHF.

The V call is TRBV10-3, the J call TRBJ2-1; the D is unclear. Germline-derived CDR1 and CDR2 are ENHRY and SYGVKD. Trimming cost V 7 bases and J 6 bases, with 19 bases left between them. This CDR3 spans 15 amino acids. The CDR3 spells CAITPGPTASNEQFF. CDR3 coding DNA: TGTGCCATCACCCCGGGCCCCACTGCAAGCAATGAGCAGTTCTTC.

This clone occurred a few times. The rearrangement links TRBV5-6 to TRBJ1-2; TRBD1 matches at 7 bases. V dropped 3 bases and J dropped 9; count of bases not matched to a gene: 5. Germline V gene data show CDR1 as SGHDT and CDR2 as YYEEEE. The CDR3 contains 12 residues. The CDR3 DNA reads as TGTGCCAGCAGCTCCAAGGACAGGAGCTACACCTTC. Amino acids: CASSSKDRSYTF. The whole variable domain, filled in from reference TRBV5-6 and TRBJ1-2, reads DAGVTQSPTHLIKTRGQQVTLRCSPKSGHDTVSWYQQALGQGPQFIFQYYEEEERQRGNFPDRFSGHQFPNYSSELNVNALLLGDSALYLCASSSKDRSYTFGSGTRLTVV.

About this clone: Other DNA sequences in the sample encode the same CDR3. The chain couples TRBV5-1 to TRBJ2-3; D may be TRBD1 (6 bases). The CDR3 is 14 amino acids. Trimming took 1 base from V and 1 from J, leaving 7 bases between them. CDR1 SGHRS and CDR2 YFSETQ come from the germline V gene. In nucleotides, the CDR3 is TGCGCCAGCAGCTTGCCAGGGGGCACAGATACGCAGTATTTT. This encodes CASSLPGGTDTQYF.

The rearrangement links TRBV7-2 to TRBJ2-7; TRBD1 matches at 10 bases. The germline V gene has CDR1 SGHTA and CDR2 FQGNSA. The length of the CDR3 is 14 residues. The junction had 8 bases not matched to a gene; V was cut back by 5 bases and J by 7 bases. The CDR3 spells CASSRQGALGEQYF. CDR3 bases: TGTGCCAGCAGCCGACAGGGGGCTTTGGGTGAGCAGTACTTC.

This rearrangement joins TRBV5-1 to TRBJ2-5, with 8 bases fitting TRBD1. Germline CDR1 is SGHRS and CDR2 is YFSETQ. CDR3 length: 14 amino acids. Unmatched junction bases numbered 5, after V lost 2 bases and J lost 5 bases. CDR3 nucleotides: TGCGCCAGCAGCTTTGCCGGACAGGGTGAGACCCAGTACTTC. Protein: CASSFAGQGETQYF. The full variable domain, completed using reference TRBV5-1 and TRBJ2-5, is KAGVTQTPRYLIKTRGQQVTLSCSPISGHRSVSWYQQTPGQGLQFLFEYFSETQRNKGNFPGRFSGRQFSNSRSEMNVSTLELGDSALYLCASSFAGQGETQYFGPGTRLLVL.

This rearrangement joins TRBV28 to TRBJ2-2; TRBD1 matches at 10 bases. This CDR3 has 20 amino acids. J was trimmed by 1 base and V by 3 bases; bases with no gene match: 14. Germline-derived CDR1 and CDR2 are MDHEN and SYDVKM. In DNA, the CDR3 is TGTGCCAGCAGTTTGGGGACAGGGGTATTATTTGTCCTGAACACCGGGGAGCTGTTTTTT. Protein: CASSLGTGVLFVLNTGELFF.

On this clone itself: The sample contains more than one DNA sequence encoding this CDR3. DNA of the CDR3: TGTGCCAGCAGCCCAACTAGCACAGATACGCAGTATTTT. Translating gives CASSPTSTDTQYF. The chain employs TRBV9 and TRBJ2-3; D remains unclear. The V gene's germline CDR1 is SGDLS and CDR2 YYNGEE. CDR3 length equals 13 residues. V shed 4 bases and J shed 0 bases, with 6 bases lying between them.

V usage is TRBV6-1 and J usage is TRBJ2-7; perhaps D is TRBD1 or TRBD2 (5 bases each). Germline V gene lookup returns CDR1 MNHNS and CDR2 SASEGT. The CDR3 covers 13 residues. Trimming took 6 bases from V and 3 from J, leaving 12 bases between them. The CDR3 reads CASSPRDLYEQYF. DNA for the CDR3: TGTGCCAGCAGCCCCCGGGACCTCTACGAGCAGTACTTC.

J is TRBJ1-2 and V is TRBV5-6, with D perhaps matching TRBD1 (5 bases). The CDR3 extends over 13 amino acids. Trimming removed 0 bases at V and 6 bases at J, with 9 bases between. In germline, CDR1 is SGHDT, CDR2 YYEEEE. CDR3 region: CASSLEGADGYTF. The CDR3 DNA follows: TGTGCCAGCAGCTTGGAAGGGGCGGATGGCTACACCTTC.

With regard to this clone: The sample carries other DNA sequences with the same CDR3. The chain is built from TRBV20-1 and TRBJ2-1; no clear D. CDR3 length: 11 residues. From germline, CDR1 is DFQATT and CDR2 SNEGSKA (reference sequence). The V gene lost 6 bases and the J gene lost 4 bases, with 7 bases spanning the gap. DNA for the CDR3: TGCAGTGCACTGGATTACAATGAGCAGTTCTTC. Encoded protein: CSALDYNEQFF.

The rearrangement links TRBV11-1 to TRBJ1-2; 9 bases are a match to TRBD1. J was trimmed by 3 bases and V by 2 bases; bases with no gene match: 4. Looked up from germline, CDR1 is SGHAT and CDR2 is FQDESV (reference sequence). The CDR3 length is 15 residues. The CDR3 is CASSLIGQGHYGYTF. As DNA, the CDR3 is TGTGCCAGCAGCTTAATCGGACAGGGGCACTATGGCTACACCTTC.

The chain employs TRBV11-3 and TRBJ2-1; D unclear. V was clipped by 4 bases and J by 1 base, with 11 bases between them. The CDR3 is 15 residues long. The germline V gene has CDR1 SGHNT and CDR2 YENEEA. The CDR3 loop reads CASSSRAGSYNEQFF. CDR3 nucleotides: TGTGCCAGCAGCTCTCGGGCCGGGTCCTACAATGAGCAGTTCTTC.

V and J are TRBV6-5 and TRBJ2-3; 7 bases are shared with TRBD1. CDR1 and CDR2 from the germline V gene are MNHEY and SVGAGI. This CDR3 has 15 residues. V lost 6 bases to trimming and J lost 1 base; unmatched junction nucleotides: 7. The CDR3 DNA reads as TGTGCCAGCAGACCCGGACAGGAACGCACAGATACGCAGTATTTT. This encodes CASRPGQERTDTQYF.